The present T cell receptor (beta chain) was sequenced within a study of PD-L1 blockade in urothelial cancer. Profiling relied on immunoSEQ multiplex PCR, and the TCRdb table lists in-frame clones only, not all of them. Counted here are fewer than 45,000 clones, 83% occurring once; the ten biggest clones make up approximately 15%. This clone has a count of ten or more. This material consisted of PBMCs, taken around atezolizumab (anti-PD-L1) treatment. This receptor was obtained from a man in his 60s with urothelial cancer.

In nucleotides, the CDR3 is TGTGCCTGGAGCCCGGGGGGCCCCTACTCCTACGAGCAGTACTTC. Residues: CAWSPGGPYSYEQYF. The chain combines TRBV30 with TRBJ2-7, with a weak D call TRBD2 (7 bases). V lost 3 bases and J 0 bases, leaving 15 bases between the germline ends. Germline-derived CDR1 and CDR2 are GTSNPN and SVGIG (reference sequence). The CDR3 runs to 15 residues. Full variable domain (remainder filled in from reference TRBV30 and TRBJ2-7): SQTIHQWPATLVQPVGSPLSLECTVEGTSNPNLYWYRQAAGRGLQLLFYSVGIGQISSEVPQNLSASRPQDRQFILSSKKLLLSDSGFYLCAWSPGGPYSYEQYFGPGTRLTVT.